This note documents a single TCR beta chain sequence. As handled by the study authors: Estimated nucleated cell counts came from reference gene primer amplification. Only in-frame clones appear in the TCRdb table, and some are missing; sequencing was by immunoSEQ multiplex PCR. V, J and clone size are taken as reported in that table, and D and trimming were inferred from the DNA itself. Counted here are 300,000 to 450,000 clones, more than 70% occurring once; the ten biggest clones make up about 2%. V lost 4 bases and J 4 bases, leaving 9 bases between the germline ends. CDR1 and CDR2 from the germline V gene are SGHDT and YYEEEE. CDR3 size: 13 residues. This sample was included in a study of blood T cell repertoires in COVID-19. Seattle patients were enrolled during active infection and followed longitudinally.

V and J are TRBV5-6 and TRBJ1-3, with a tentative D call TRBD1 (6 bases). This clonotype originated in an older woman with COVID-19, enrolled during active disease. The sequencing sample was made of peripheral blood. CDR3 in DNA: TGTGCCAGCAGCCATGACAGGGGAAACACCATATATTTT. Translation: CASSHDRGNTIYF. Complete variable domain (other parts from reference TRBV5-6 and TRBJ1-3): DAGVTQSPTHLIKTRGQQVTLRCSPKSGHDTVSWYQQALGQGPQFIFQYYEEEERQRGNFPDRFSGHQFPNYSSELNVNALLLGDSALYLCASSHDRGNTIYFGEGSWLTVV.